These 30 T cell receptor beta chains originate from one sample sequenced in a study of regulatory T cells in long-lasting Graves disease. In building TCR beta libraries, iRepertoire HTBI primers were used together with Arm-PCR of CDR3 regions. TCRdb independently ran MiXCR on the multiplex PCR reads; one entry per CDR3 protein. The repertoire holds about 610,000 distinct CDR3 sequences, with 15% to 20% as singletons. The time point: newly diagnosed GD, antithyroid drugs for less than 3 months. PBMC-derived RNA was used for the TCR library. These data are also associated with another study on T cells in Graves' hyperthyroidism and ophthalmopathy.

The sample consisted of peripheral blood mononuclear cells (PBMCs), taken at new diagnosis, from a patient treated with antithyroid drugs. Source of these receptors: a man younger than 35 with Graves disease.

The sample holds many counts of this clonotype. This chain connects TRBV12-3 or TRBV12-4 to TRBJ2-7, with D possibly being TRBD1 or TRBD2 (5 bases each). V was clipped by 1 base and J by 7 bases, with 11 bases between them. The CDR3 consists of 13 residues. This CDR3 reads CASSLGGGLEQYF. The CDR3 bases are TGTGCCAGCAGTTTAGGTGGGGGTTTAGAGCAGTACTTC.

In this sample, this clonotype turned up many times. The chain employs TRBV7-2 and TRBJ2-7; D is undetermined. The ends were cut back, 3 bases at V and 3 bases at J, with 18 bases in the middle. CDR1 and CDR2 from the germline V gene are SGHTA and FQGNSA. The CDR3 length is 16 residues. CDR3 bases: TGTGCCAGCAGCTTGTCACAAGGCCCGTTTGTCTACGAGCAGTACTTC. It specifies CASSLSQGPFVYEQYF.

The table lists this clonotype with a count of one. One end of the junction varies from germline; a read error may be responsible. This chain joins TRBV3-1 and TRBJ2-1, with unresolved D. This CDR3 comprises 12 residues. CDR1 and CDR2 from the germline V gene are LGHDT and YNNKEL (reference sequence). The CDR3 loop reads CASSQSNNEQLF. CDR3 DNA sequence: TGTGCCAGCAGCCAATCGAATAATGAGCAGCTCTTC.

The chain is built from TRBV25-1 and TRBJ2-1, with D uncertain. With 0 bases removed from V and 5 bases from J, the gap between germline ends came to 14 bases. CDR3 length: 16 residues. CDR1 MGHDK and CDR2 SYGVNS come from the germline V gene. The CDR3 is CASSEYEARTDNEQFF. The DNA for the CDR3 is TGTGCCAGCAGTGAATACGAGGCACGAACCGACAATGAGCAGTTCTTC.

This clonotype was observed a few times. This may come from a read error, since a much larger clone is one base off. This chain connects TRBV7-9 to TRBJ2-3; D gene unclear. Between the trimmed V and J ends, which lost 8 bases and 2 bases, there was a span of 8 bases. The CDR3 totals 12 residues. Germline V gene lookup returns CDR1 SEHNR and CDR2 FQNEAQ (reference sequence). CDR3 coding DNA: TGTGCCAGCGGCCGAGACACAGATACGCAGTATTTT. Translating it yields CASGRDTDTQYF.

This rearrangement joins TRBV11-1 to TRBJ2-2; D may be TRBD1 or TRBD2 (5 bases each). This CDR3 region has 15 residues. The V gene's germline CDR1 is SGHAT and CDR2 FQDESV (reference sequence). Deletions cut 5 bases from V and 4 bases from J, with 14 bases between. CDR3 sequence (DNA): TGTGCCAGCAGCGAGGGACGTCGGCTCACCGGGGAGCTGTTTTTT. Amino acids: CASSEGRRLTGELFF.

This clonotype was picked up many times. In nucleotides, the CDR3 is TGTGCCAGCAGTTTGTCCACCGGGACAGGGGAGAGGGAAACTGAAGCTTTCTTT. Protein sequence: CASSLSTGTGERETEAFF. The chain employs TRBV27 and TRBJ1-1; TRBD1 agrees at 10 bases. Germline V CDR1 and CDR2: MNHEY, SMNVEV (reference sequence). The ends lost 3 bases at V and 5 bases at J; junction bases unmatched: 15. The CDR3 extends over 18 amino acids.

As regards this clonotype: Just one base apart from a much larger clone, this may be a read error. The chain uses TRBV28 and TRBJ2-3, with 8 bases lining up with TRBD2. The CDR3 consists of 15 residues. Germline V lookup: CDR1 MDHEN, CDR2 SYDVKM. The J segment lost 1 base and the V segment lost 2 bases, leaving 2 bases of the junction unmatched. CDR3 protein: CASSLRGLGTDTQYF. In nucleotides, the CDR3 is TGTGCCAGCAGTTTACGGGGACTAGGCACAGATACGCAGTATTTT.

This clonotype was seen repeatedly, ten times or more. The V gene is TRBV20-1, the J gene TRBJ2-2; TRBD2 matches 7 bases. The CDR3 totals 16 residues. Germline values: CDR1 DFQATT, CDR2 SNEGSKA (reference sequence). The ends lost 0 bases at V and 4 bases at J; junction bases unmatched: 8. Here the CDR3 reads CSARDLSGIGTGELFF. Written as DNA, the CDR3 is TGCAGTGCTAGAGATCTAAGCGGGATCGGCACCGGGGAGCTGTTTTTT.

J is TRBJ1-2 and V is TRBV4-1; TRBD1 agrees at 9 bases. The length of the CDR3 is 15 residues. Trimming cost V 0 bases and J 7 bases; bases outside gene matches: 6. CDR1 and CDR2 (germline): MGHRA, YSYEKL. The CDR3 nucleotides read TGCGCCAGCAGCCAAGAAGGGACAGGGCTTAGTGGCTACACCTTC. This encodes CASSQEGTGLSGYTF.

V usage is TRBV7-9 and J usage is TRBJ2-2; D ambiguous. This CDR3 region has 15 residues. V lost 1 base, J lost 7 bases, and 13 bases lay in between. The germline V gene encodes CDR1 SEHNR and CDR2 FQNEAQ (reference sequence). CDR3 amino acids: CASSLDLWRSGELFF. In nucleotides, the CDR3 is TGTGCCAGCAGCTTAGATTTGTGGCGAAGCGGGGAGCTGTTTTTT. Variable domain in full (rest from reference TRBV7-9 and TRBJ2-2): DTGVSQNPRHKITKRGQNVTFRCDPISEHNRLYWYRQTLGQGPEFLTYFQNEAQLEKSRLLSDRFSAERPKGSFSTLEIQRTEQGDSAMYLCASSLDLWRSGELFFGEGSRLTVL.

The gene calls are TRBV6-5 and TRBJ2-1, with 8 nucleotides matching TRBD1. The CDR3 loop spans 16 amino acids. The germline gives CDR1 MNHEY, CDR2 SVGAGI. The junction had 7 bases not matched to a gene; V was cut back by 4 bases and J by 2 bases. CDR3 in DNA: TGTGCCAGCAGTTCACCTAGGACAGGGACCTACAATGAGCAGTTCTTC. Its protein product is CASSSPRTGTYNEQFF.

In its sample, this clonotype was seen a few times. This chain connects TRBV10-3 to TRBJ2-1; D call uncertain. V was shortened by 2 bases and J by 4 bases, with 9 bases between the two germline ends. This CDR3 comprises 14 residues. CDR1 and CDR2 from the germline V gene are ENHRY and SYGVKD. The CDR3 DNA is TGTGCCATCAGTGAGCGAGAATCTTACAATGAGCAGTTCTTC. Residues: CAISERESYNEQFF.

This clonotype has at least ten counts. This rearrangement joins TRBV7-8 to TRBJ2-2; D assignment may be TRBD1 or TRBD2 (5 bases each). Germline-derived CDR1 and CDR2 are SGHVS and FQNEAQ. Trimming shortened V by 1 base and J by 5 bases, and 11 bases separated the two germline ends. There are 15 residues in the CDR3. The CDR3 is CASSLGFWGTGELFF. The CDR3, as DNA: TGTGCCAGCAGCTTAGGATTTTGGGGGACCGGGGAGCTGTTTTTT.

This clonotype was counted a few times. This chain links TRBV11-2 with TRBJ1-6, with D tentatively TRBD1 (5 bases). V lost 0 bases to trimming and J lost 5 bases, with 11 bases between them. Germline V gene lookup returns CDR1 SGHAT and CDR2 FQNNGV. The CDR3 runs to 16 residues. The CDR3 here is CASSLEWGRDNSPLHF. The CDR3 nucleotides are TGTGCCAGCAGCTTAGAATGGGGCAGAGATAATTCACCCCTCCACTTT.

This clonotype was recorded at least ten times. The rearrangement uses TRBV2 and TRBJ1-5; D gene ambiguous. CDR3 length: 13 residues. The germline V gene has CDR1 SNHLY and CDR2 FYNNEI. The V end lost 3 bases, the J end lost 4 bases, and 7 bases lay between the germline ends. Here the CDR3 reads CASSDVANQPQHF. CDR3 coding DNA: TGTGCCAGCAGTGATGTGGCTAATCAGCCCCAGCATTTT. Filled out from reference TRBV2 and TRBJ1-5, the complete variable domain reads EPEVTQTPSHQVTQMGQEVILRCVPISNHLYFYWYRQILGQKVEFLVSFYNNEISEKSEIFDDQFSVERPDGSNFTLKIRSTKLEDSAMYFCASSDVANQPQHFGDGTRLSIL.

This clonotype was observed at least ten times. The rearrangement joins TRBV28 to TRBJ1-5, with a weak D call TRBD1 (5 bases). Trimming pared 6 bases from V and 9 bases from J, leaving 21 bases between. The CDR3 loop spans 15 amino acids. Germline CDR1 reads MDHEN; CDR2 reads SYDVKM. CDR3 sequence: CASRSRRGGVGPQHF. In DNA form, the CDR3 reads TGTGCCAGCAGATCCCGGCGGGGCGGGGTTGGGCCCCAGCATTTT.

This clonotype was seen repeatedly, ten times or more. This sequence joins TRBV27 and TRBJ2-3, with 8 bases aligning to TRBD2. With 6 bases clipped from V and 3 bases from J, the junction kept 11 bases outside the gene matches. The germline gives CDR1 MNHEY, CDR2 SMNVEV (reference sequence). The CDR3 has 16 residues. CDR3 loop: CASSLLAERGTDTQYF. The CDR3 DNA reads TGTGCCAGCAGCCTACTAGCGGAAAGGGGTACAGATACGCAGTATTTT.

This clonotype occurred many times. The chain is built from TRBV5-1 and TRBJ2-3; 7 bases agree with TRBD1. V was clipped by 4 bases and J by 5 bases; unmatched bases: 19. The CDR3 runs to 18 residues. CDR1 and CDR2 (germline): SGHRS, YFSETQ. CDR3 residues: CASSAPPAGTVIRDTQYF. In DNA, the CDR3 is TGCGCCAGCAGCGCCCCGCCGGCCGGGACAGTGATACGAGATACGCAGTATTTT.

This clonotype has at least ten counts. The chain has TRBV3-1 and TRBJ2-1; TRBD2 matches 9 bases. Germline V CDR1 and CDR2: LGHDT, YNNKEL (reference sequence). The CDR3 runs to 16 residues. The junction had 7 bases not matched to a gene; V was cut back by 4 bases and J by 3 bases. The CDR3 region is CASSLYLAGIYNEQFF. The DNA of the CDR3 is TGTGCCAGCAGCCTCTATCTAGCGGGGATCTACAATGAGCAGTTCTTC.

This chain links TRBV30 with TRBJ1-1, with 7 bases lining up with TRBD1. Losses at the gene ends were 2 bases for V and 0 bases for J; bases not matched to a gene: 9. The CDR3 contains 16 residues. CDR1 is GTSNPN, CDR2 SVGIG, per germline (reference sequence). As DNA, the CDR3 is TGTGCCTGGAGTCCTTACAGGGGACACATGAACACTGAAGCTTTCTTT. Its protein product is CAWSPYRGHMNTEAFF.

The CDR3 coding sequence is TGCGCCAGCAGCTTGGTACAGCGCACTTTGGATGAGCAGTTCTTC. It is translated as CASSLVQRTLDEQFF. The chain recombines TRBV5-1 with TRBJ2-1, with no clear D. CDR1 is SGHRS and CDR2 is YFSETQ in the germline V gene. The CDR3 loop spans 15 amino acids. V was trimmed by 0 bases and J by 8 bases, leaving 15 bases between them.

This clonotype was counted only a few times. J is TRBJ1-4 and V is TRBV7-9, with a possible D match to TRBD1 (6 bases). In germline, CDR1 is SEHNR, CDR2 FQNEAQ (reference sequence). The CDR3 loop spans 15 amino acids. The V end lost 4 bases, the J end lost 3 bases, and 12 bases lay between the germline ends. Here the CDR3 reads CASSYEGGSNEKLFF. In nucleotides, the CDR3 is TGTGCCAGCAGCTACGAGGGGGGTTCTAATGAAAAACTGTTTTTT.

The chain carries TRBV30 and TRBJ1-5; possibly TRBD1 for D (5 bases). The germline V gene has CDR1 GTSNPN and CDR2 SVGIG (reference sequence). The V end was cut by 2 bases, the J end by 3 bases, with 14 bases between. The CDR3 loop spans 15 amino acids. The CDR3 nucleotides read TGTGCCTGGAGTAAAGTGGGGGGTTTCAATCAGCCCCAGCATTTT. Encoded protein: CAWSKVGGFNQPQHF.

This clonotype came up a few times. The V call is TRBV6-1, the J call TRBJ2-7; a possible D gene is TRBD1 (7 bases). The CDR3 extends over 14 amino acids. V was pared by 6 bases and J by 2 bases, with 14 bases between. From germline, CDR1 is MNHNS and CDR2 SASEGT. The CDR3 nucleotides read TGTGCCAGCAGGGGGTCAGGGGGGACCTACGAGCAGTACTTC. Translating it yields CASRGSGGTYEQYF.

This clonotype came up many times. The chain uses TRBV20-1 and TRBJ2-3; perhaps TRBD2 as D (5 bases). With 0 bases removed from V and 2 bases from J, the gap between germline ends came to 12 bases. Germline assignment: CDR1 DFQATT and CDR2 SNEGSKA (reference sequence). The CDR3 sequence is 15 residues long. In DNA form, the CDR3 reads TGCAGTGCTAGAGATCGGCTAGCCCCCACAGATACGCAGTATTTT. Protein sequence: CSARDRLAPTDTQYF.

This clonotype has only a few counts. In DNA form, the CDR3 reads TGTGCCAGCAGTTCGGACAGGGGTCGGGGTGAGCAGTTCTTC. Its translation: CASSSDRGRGEQFF. V and J are TRBV6-5 and TRBJ2-1; 9 bases agree with TRBD1. After removal of 4 bases from V and 9 bases from J, the junction contained 7 bases not matched to a gene. Germline CDR1 and CDR2: MNHEY and SVGAGI. The CDR3 extends over 14 amino acids.

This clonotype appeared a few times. CDR3 coding DNA: TGTGCCAGCAGTCTCCCGGGGCTCGATACGCAGTATTTT. The encoded protein is CASSLPGLDTQYF. The chain employs TRBV28 and TRBJ2-3; the D gene could be TRBD1 or TRBD2 (5 bases each). The germline gives CDR1 MDHEN, CDR2 SYDVKM. CDR3 length equals 13 residues. V was pared by 5 bases and J by 6 bases, with 12 bases between.

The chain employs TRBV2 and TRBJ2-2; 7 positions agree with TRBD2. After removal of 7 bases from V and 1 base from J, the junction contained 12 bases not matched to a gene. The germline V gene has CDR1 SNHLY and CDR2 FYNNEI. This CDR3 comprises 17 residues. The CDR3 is CASNALAQRGNTGELFF. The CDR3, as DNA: TGTGCCAGCAACGCACTGGCCCAGCGGGGGAACACCGGGGAGCTGTTTTTT.

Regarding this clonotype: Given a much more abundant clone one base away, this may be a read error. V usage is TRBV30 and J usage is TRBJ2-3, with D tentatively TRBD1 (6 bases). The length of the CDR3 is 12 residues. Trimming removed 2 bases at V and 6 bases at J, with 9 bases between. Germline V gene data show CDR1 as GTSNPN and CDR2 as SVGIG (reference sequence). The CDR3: CAWSRGSDTQYF. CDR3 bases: TGTGCCTGGAGTAGGGGGTCGGATACGCAGTATTTT.